The T cell receptor beta chain described here comes from a study of lymphopenia after photon versus proton radiotherapy. Measured with immunoSEQ multiplex PCR; TCRdb has only the in-frame clones, and not every one. The sample lists over 55,000 clones, 87% occurring once. The source material was peripheral blood, sampled from a patient treated with proton-based radiotherapy. The clonotype was recovered from a man older than 75 with esophageal cancer.

The CDR3 here is CASSWGGTSNNEQFF. The CDR3 coding sequence is TGTGCCAGCAGCTGGGGCGGGACTTCTAACAATGAGCAGTTCTTC. The rearrangement joins TRBV7-3 to TRBJ2-1, with a weak D call TRBD2 (6 bases). The CDR3 runs to 15 residues. The V end was cut by 4 bases, the J end by 5 bases, with 15 bases between. Germline V gene lookup returns CDR1 SGHTA and CDR2 FQGTGA.